The entry below gives a single T cell receptor (beta chain) sequence along with its context. CDR1 is SGHRS, CDR2 YFSETQ, per germline. CDR3 length: 17 residues. Trimming pared 1 base from V and 9 bases from J, leaving 23 bases between. This entry comes from a study of blood T cell repertoires in COVID-19. The repertoire was sequenced with immunoSEQ multiplex PCR; TCRdb's copy has only in-frame clones and lacks some. Counted here are 100,000 or so clones, just under 85% occurring once; the ten biggest clones make up approximately 10%. The receptor comes from a woman aged 70-85 years with active or convalescent COVID-19. Sequenced input: peripheral blood. The V gene is TRBV5-1, the J gene TRBJ1-5; no reliable D call. Written as DNA, the CDR3 is TGCGCCAGCAGCTTGAATCGATCGTCAGGCGATTTAGGGCCCCAGCATTTT. Its translation: CASSLNRSSGDLGPQHF.